This is a list of T cell receptor beta chains from one sample in a study of blood T cell repertoires in COVID-19. Assay: immunoSEQ multiplex PCR; the TCRdb copy retains only in-frame clones and omits some. The sample includes about 200,000 clones, around 82% of them seen just once. The sequencing sample was made of PBMCs or T cells enriched from blood (not recorded which). The receptors come from a man between 35 and 55 years old who had recovered from COVID-19. Each CDR3 is given with its conserved first and last residue. A D gene is named only where the DNA matches it firmly. Rows may omit the clone size; those that give it use once, few, many or a size class.

clone size	V gene	D gene	J gene	CDR3 DNA	CDR3 protein
.	TRBV5-6	.	TRBJ1-5	TGTGCCAGCAGCTTGGGACAGATGATTCAGCCCCAGCATTTT	CASSLGQMIQPQHF
few	TRBV6-5	.	TRBJ2-5	TGTGCCAGCAGGGCACTAAACCAAGAGACCCAGTACTTC	CASRALNQETQYF
.	TRBV2	TRBD1	TRBJ1-2	TGTGCCAGCAGTCTTGGACAGGGGGGATATGGCTACACCTTC	CASSLGQGGYGYTF
.	TRBV7-2	TRBD1	TRBJ2-5	TGTGCCAGCAGCGACTGGACAGGGGAGGAGACCCAGTACTTC	CASSDWTGEETQYF
.	TRBV4-2	TRBD2	TRBJ2-5	TGTGCCAGCAGCCAAGTGGCTAGCGGGGGGCCGTGGCAAGAGACCCAGTACTTC	CASSQVASGGPWQETQYF
few	TRBV6-5	.	TRBJ1-1	TGTGCCAGCAGTTATCAGGGTAACACTGAAGCTTTCTTT	CASSYQGNTEAFF
.	TRBV7-9	.	TRBJ2-7	TGTGCCAGCAGCGCGGACTACTACGAGCAGTACTTC	CASSADYYEQYF
.	TRBV4-1	TRBD1	TRBJ2-7	TGCGCCAGCAGCCAAGCCTGGACAGGGGGGTACGAGCAGTACTTC	CASSQAWTGGYEQYF
.	TRBV4-2	.	TRBJ1-1	TGTGCCAGCAGCCAAGTAACTTCAGGGGCAACTGAAGCTTTCTTT	CASSQVTSGATEAFF
.	TRBV28	.	TRBJ1-2	TGTGCCAGCAGTCCGAGGAGATACTATGGCTACACCTTC	CASSPRRYYGYTF
.	TRBV7-2	TRBD2	TRBJ2-1	TGTGCCAGCAGCTTTACTAGCGAAGCCTACAATGAGCAGTTCTTC	CASSFTSEAYNEQFF
.	TRBV7-5	.	TRBJ1-2	TGTGCCAGAAGCTCAGAGGGGGATGGCTACACCTTC	CARSSEGDGYTF
.	TRBV5-1	.	TRBJ1-1	TGCGCCAGCAGCTTGCCTCTTCCGGGTCAGTTGGGGAACACTGAAGCTTTCTTT	CASSLPLPGQLGNTEAFF
.	TRBV4-1	TRBD1	TRBJ1-2	TGCGCCAGCAGCCAACCAGGACAGGGCTATGGCTACACCTTC	CASSQPGQGYGYTF
few	TRBV7-2	.	TRBJ1-1	TGTGCCAGCAGCTTTTACAGGGAAAACACTGAAGCTTTCTTT	CASSFYRENTEAFF
few	TRBV29-1	.	TRBJ1-3	TGCAGCGCCGTTATCAGCTCTGGAAACACCATATATTTT	CSAVISSGNTIYF
.	TRBV6-5	.	TRBJ1-2	TGTGCCAGCAGTTACTCGCGGAGTGGCTACACCTTC	CASSYSRSGYTF
.	TRBV18	TRBD1	TRBJ1-1	TGTGCCAGCTCACCAGGACAGGGGACGGTTGCTGAAGCTTTCTTT	CASSPGQGTVAEAFF
.	TRBV2	.	TRBJ1-1	TGTGCCAGCACCCAGGTCCATAACACTGAAGCTTTCTTT	CASTQVHNTEAFF
.	TRBV5-1	.	TRBJ2-2	TGCGCCAGCAGCCAGCAGGGTCCCAACACCGGGGAGCTGTTTTTT	CASSQQGPNTGELFF
.	TRBV7-8	.	TRBJ1-4	TGTGCCAGCGGACCCAGGGTACTTGAAAAACTGTTTTTT	CASGPRVLEKLFF
.	TRBV7-2	.	TRBJ1-5	TGTGCCAGCAGCTTATCAGGGGCTAGCAATCAGCCCCAGCATTTT	CASSLSGASNQPQHF
.	TRBV7-2	TRBD2	TRBJ2-5	TGTGCCAGCAGCTTAAGGGCTAGCGGGGGCTTACAAGAGACCCAGTACTTC	CASSLRASGGLQETQYF
.	TRBV18	.	TRBJ2-7	TGTGCCAGCTCACCACCAGGGGCTGGCGAGCAGTACTTC	CASSPPGAGEQYF
.	TRBV5-1	.	TRBJ1-4	TGCGCCAGCAGCATTGGATACGGGACTAATGAAAAACTGTTTTTT	CASSIGYGTNEKLFF
.	TRBV6-2/TRBV6-3	TRBD1	TRBJ2-7	TGTGCCAGCAGTTACGTCCGTGGGACAGGGTTCTTCCACGAGCAGTACTTC	CASSYVRGTGFFHEQYF
.	TRBV30	.	TRBJ1-4	TGTGCCTGGAGTGGAACAGTCCATAATGAAAAACTGTTTTTT	CAWSGTVHNEKLFF
few	TRBV9	.	TRBJ1-2	TGTGCCAGCAGCGAGGGAAGGGGCGCGGACTATGGCTACACCTTC	CASSEGRGADYGYTF
.	TRBV24-1	.	TRBJ1-5	TGTGCCACCAGTGGTTCCGGGGGAGGGAGGCCCCAGCATTTT	CATSGSGGGRPQHF
.	TRBV19	.	TRBJ1-1	TGTGCCAGTAGTATTGGGAGGGGCGCCGCTGAAGCTTTCTTT	CASSIGRGAAEAFF
.	TRBV28	TRBD1	TRBJ1-2	TGTGCCAGCAGCCGCCGGGACAGGCTGTATGGCTACACCTTC	CASSRRDRLYGYTF
.	TRBV4-2	TRBD1	TRBJ1-2	TGTGCCAGCAGCCAAGCGACAGGGGACTATGGCTACACCTTC	CASSQATGDYGYTF
.	TRBV6-4	.	TRBJ1-6	TGTGCCAGCAGGGAAGGGGCAGGAAATTCACCCCTCCACTTT	CASREGAGNSPLHF
.	TRBV5-6	.	TRBJ1-2	TGTGCCAGCAGCCTAGGGAGGGAAGGCTACACCTTC	CASSLGREGYTF
.	TRBV4-3	.	TRBJ1-1	TGCGCCAGCAGCTCGCGTCAGGGCGCTGAAGCTTTCTTT	CASSSRQGAEAFF
.	TRBV7-2	TRBD1	TRBJ2-7	TGTGCCAGCAGAGGGACAGGGGGCCACGAGCAGTACTTC	CASRGTGGHEQYF
.	TRBV7-2	.	TRBJ2-1	TGTGCCAGCAGCTTAATGGCCAGGAGCGGTGAGCAGTTCTTC	CASSLMARSGEQFF
.	TRBV12-3/TRBV12-4	.	TRBJ1-2	TGTGCCAGCACCTACCCAGGGGCTGGCTACACCTTC	CASTYPGAGYTF
.	TRBV28	.	TRBJ1-6	TGTGCCAGCAGTCCACCCACAGGGACCAAGAGCTCCTATAATTCACCCCTCCACTTT	CASSPPTGTKSSYNSPLHF
.	TRBV4-1	.	TRBJ2-7	TGCGCCAGCAGCCAAGAAAGGCAGGGCTCCTACGAGCAGTACTTC	CASSQERQGSYEQYF
.	TRBV30	.	TRBJ2-2	TGTGCCTGGAGGAGACAAGGCACCGGGGAGCTGTTTTTT	CAWRRQGTGELFF
.	TRBV15	.	TRBJ1-4	TGTGCCACCAGCAAACAGTGGAGGACTAATGAAAAACTGTTTTTT	CATSKQWRTNEKLFF
.	TRBV3-1/TRBV3-2	.	TRBJ1-1	TGTGCCAGCAGCAATAACAGGGAACGAGAAGCTTTCTTT	CASSNNREREAFF
.	TRBV24-1	TRBD1	TRBJ1-2	TGTGCCACCAGTGAGGACAGGGTAAACTACACCTTC	CATSEDRVNYTF
.	TRBV5-1	.	TRBJ1-1	TGCGCCAGCAGCTTGACGGGAAGGGAGAACACTGAAGCTTTCTTT	CASSLTGRENTEAFF
.	TRBV7-9	.	TRBJ2-7	TGTGCCAGCAGTACTGCCTACGAGCAGTACTTC	CASSTAYEQYF
.	TRBV7-2	.	TRBJ2-7	TGTGCCAGCAGCCGGGCATGGGGAGTCGGGGGTTACGAGCAGTACTTC	CASSRAWGVGGYEQYF
.	TRBV9	TRBD2	TRBJ2-2	TGTGCCAGCAGCGTAGGCCCGGGGGGGCCCGCGAACACCGGGGAGCTGTTTTTT	CASSVGPGGPANTGELFF
.	TRBV2	.	TRBJ1-5	TGTGCCAGCAGTGGTACAGGGAGTAGCAATCAGCCCCAGCATTTT	CASSGTGSSNQPQHF
.	TRBV5-1	TRBD1	TRBJ1-3	TGCGCCAGCGGACAGGGGGCGGCTGGAAACACCATATATTTT	CASGQGAAGNTIYF
.	TRBV11-2	TRBD2	TRBJ2-1	TGTGCCAGCAGCTCGCCCCGGGGGGGGTATGAGCAGTTCTTC	CASSSPRGGYEQFF
once	TRBV27	TRBD1	TRBJ1-6	TGTGCCAGCAGTTTTTCCCGGGACAGGGCTTATAATTCACCCCTCCACTTT	CASSFSRDRAYNSPLHF
.	TRBV3-1/TRBV3-2	TRBD2	TRBJ2-7	TGTGCCAGCAGCCAAGGTCGAGTGGCGGGGGGCCACGAGCAGTACTTC	CASSQGRVAGGHEQYF
.	TRBV9	TRBD2	TRBJ2-1	TGTGCCAGCAGCGTAGCTACAAGGACTAGCGGGGTGGGTGAGCAGTTCTTC	CASSVATRTSGVGEQFF
.	TRBV5-1	.	TRBJ1-2	TGCGCCAGCAGCTTGGACGGCAGGGTAAGGGGTGGCTACACCTTC	CASSLDGRVRGGYTF